This T cell receptor beta chain was sequenced during a study of HIV-infected patients and healthy controls. General observations from the study: CMV-associated CDR3s mostly grew nonsignificantly during therapy, while HIV-associated CDR3s declined significantly. CDR3 sharing between individuals was lower in HIV-infected patients than in healthy controls.

Concerning this clonotype: Its antigen is as yet unknown.

The repertoire came from unfractionated whole blood and reflected all unsorted peripheral T cells. Alpha and beta constant-region primers primed reverse transcription of around 500 ng RNA. Alpha and beta chain libraries were made separately by chain-specific third strand synthesis with multiplexing indices. TCRdb itself ran the 5' RACE reads through MiXCR, one entry per CDR3 protein. The sample has some 17,000 distinct CDR3 sequences, 10% seen once. The sequencing input was blood. This sequence originates from an adult in good health.

The CDR3 DNA reads TGTGCCAGCAGCTTAGGGGGGGGCTTCACAGATACGCAGTATTTT. Its translation is CASSLGGGFTDTQYF. The J gene is TRBJ2-3, the V gene TRBV11-2; possible D gene TRBD2, 7 bases. Germline V gene data show CDR1 as SGHAT and CDR2 as FQNNGV. The CDR3 extends over 15 amino acids. V lost 1 base and J lost 2, with 10 bases in between.